This TCR beta chain emerged from a study of blood T cell repertoires in COVID-19. Method: immunoSEQ multiplex PCR; TCRdb's copy keeps in-frame clones and lacks some. This table has fewer than 300,000 clones, more than 85% appearing once. This CDR3 is built from 16 residues. The V end lost 3 bases, the J end lost 1 base, and 14 bases lay between the germline ends. CDR1 MNHEY and CDR2 SMNVEV come from the germline V gene (reference sequence). This TCR was sampled from a young woman with COVID-19, enrolled during active disease. Source material: peripheral blood. The chain recombines TRBV27 with TRBJ2-3; D is possibly TRBD2 (6 bases). CDR3 loop: CASSFWAGRGTDTQYF. The CDR3 nucleotides are TGTGCCAGCAGTTTTTGGGCGGGAAGGGGCACAGATACGCAGTATTTT.